These T cell receptor beta chains were read from a single sample in a study of identical twins. One entry per CDR3 protein results from TCRdb running MiXCR on the 5' RACE reads. This sample yields 500,000 to 700,000 distinct CDR3 sequences, of which under 8.5% are seen a single time; over 1.5% belongs to the top ten. The same data also went into a second study, on yellow fever vaccine responses in identical twins.

Sequencing was done on a sample of PBMCs. The receptors stem from a woman in her late teens or twenties in good health. Each CDR3 is given without its conserved first and last residue. The order of the fields is clone size, V gene, D gene, CDR3 protein. D genes are given only for firm matches. Clone size is shown for a subset of rows, as once, few, many or a class of expanded clone.

>.|TRBV5-5|.
ASSVAGYPTDTQY
>few|TRBV20-1|.
SAEKGQHNSPLH
>.|TRBV9|.
ASSVGGEFTEAF
>few|TRBV5-1|.
ASSFDSNNEQF
>many|TRBV6-5|.
ASSYYDFNTEAF
>few|TRBV4-2|.
ASSHQIGVPGFTIY
>.|TRBV29-1|.
SVELADGELF
>few|TRBV12-3/TRBV12-4|TRBD2
ASRDSGTSGYEQY
>many|TRBV11-1|TRBD2
ASSPLPTSGVYNEQF
>many|TRBV24-1|.
ATSDQNEQY
>many|TRBV18|TRBD2
ASSPGTSGIYEQF
>.|TRBV12-3/TRBV12-4|TRBD1
ASSLAGRGTEETQY
>few|TRBV6-2/TRBV6-3|TRBD2
ASKPAGGLAEF
>many|TRBV10-3|.
AISDRTDSYNEQF
>.|TRBV27|.
ASSLSAADLLETQY
>.|TRBV7-9|TRBD1
ASSLVQGGLTEAF
>few|TRBV7-2|TRBD1
VKGARLWETQY
>many|TRBV20-1|.
SATTWNTEAF
>.|TRBV12-3/TRBV12-4|.
ASSLAGSGSEQF
>.|TRBV2|.
ASNRRLKSREKLF
>.|TRBV13|TRBD2
ASSSLAGGHPSTDTQY
>many|TRBV7-9|TRBD2
ASSTPTSGGAETQY